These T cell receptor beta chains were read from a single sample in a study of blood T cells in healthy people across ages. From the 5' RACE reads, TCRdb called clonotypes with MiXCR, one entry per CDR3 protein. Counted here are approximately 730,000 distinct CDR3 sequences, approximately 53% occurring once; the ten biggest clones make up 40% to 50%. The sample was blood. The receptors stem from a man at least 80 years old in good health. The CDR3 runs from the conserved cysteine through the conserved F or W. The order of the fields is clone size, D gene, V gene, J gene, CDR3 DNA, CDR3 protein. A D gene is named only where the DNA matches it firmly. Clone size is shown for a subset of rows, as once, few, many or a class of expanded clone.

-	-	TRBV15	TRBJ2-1	TGTGCCACCAGCAGAGTCTTACCATCTCGCTCCTACAATGAGCAGTTCTTC	CATSRVLPSRSYNEQFF
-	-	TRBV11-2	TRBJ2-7	TGTGCCAGCAGCCCTCACCCCTCGGTCGAGCAGTACTTC	CASSPHPSVEQYF
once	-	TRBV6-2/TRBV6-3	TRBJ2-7	TGTGCCAGCAGTTACCAGGGGCTCTCCTACGAGCAGTACTTC	CASSYQGLSYEQYF
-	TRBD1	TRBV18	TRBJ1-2	TGTGCCAGCTCACCCTTCAAAGGGGACAGGTACAACTATGGCTACACCTTC	CASSPFKGDRYNYGYTF
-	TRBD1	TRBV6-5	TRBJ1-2	TGTGCCAGCAGTTGGGACAGCTACTATGGCTACACCTTC	CASSWDSYYGYTF
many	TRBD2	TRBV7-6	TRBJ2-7	TGTGCCAGCAGCCCGACTAGCGGGCTCTACGAGCAGTACTTC	CASSPTSGLYEQYF
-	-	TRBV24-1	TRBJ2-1	TGTGCCACCAGTGATTTGGTCGATGAGCAGTTCTTC	CATSDLVDEQFF
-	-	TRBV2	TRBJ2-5	TGTGCCAGCAGTGGATCCGCGCAAGAGACCCAGTACTTC	CASSGSAQETQYF
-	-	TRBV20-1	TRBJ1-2	TGCAGTACGACGGGGTCTGTGTATGGCTACACCTTC	CSTTGSVYGYTF
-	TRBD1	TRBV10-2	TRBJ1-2	TGCGCCAGCAGTAAGGGACAGATTAACTATGGCTACACCTTC	CASSKGQINYGYTF
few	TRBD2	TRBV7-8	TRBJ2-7	TGTGCCAGCAGCCCGAGACTAGCGGGAGATCAGTCCTACGAGCAGTACTTC	CASSPRLAGDQSYEQYF
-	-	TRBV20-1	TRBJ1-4	TGCAGTGCTAGAATTGGGGGACGGAGGTGGACTAATGAAAAACTGTTTTTT	CSARIGGRRWTNEKLFF
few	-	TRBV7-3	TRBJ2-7	TGTGCCAGCAGCTTAGGCGGGCTCGCCTACGAGCAGTACTTC	CASSLGGLAYEQYF
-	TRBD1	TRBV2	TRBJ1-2	TGTGCCAGCAGTGCACAGGGGGCCCGGGGCTACACCTTC	CASSAQGARGYTF
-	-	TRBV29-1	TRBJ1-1	TGCAGCGTGCAGGTATTGGTCACTGAAGCTTTCTTT	CSVQVLVTEAFF
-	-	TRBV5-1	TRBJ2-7	TGCGCCAGCAGCTTGGGAGACACCGCCGTCCGCGAGCAGTACTTC	CASSLGDTAVREQYF
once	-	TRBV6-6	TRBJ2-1	TGTGCCAGCAGTTACTCCGGAGACAGGTCCCCGTTCTTC	CASSYSGDRSPFF
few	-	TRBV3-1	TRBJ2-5	TGTGCCAGCAGCCGAGGAGATGCGGGTTTCCAAGAGACCCAGTACTTC	CASSRGDAGFQETQYF
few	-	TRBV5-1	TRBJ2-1	TGCGCCAGCAATCCGGGGGTAGAAACCTACAATGAGCAGTTCTTC	CASNPGVETYNEQFF